The TCR beta chain under discussion was sequenced for a study of identical twins. Study results and caveats: Twins showed weaker excess sharing in their beta out-of-frame sequences. Cord blood beta clonotypes present at high abundance carried fewer insertions; no such pattern appeared in memory repertoires. Among out-of-frame alpha sequences shared by twins, low generation probability occurred in excess.

V gave up 8 bases and J gave up 6 bases; unmatched junction bases: 9. The CDR3 consists of 15 residues. This clonotype showed up many times. Antigen unknown. In every case, the donor was a healthy Caucasian. MiXCR was run by TCRdb on the 5' RACE reads, yielding one entry per CDR3 protein. The sample has hundreds of thousands of distinct CDR3 sequences, around 12% seen once. The same data also contributed to another study, on yellow fever vaccine responses in identical twins.

The specimen sequenced was PBMCs. This chain joins TRBV12-3 or TRBV12-4 and TRBJ2-2, with 10 bases matching TRBD1. The sequence came from a woman aged 18-29 years in good health. The CDR3 nucleotides read TGTGCCAGCCCCCCTATGGGACAGGGGCCCGGGGAGCTGTTTTTT. It specifies CASPPMGQGPGELFF.